This T cell receptor beta chain was sequenced during a study of graft-versus-host responses after intestinal transplantation. This CDR3 is 15 amino acids long. Germline V gives CDR1 SGHAT, CDR2 FQNNGV. The V end was cut by 4 bases, the J end by 10 bases, with 17 bases between. Study-wide results and limits: Marrow from the recipient contained GvH clones, some of which had appeared first in ileum or blood.

Assay used: immunoSEQ multiplex PCR; TCRdb lists only in-frame clones, some missing. This sample yields approximately 90,000 clones, of which 88% are seen a single time; approximately 0.3% belongs to the top ten. This clone was observed a single time. Its target is unknown. The chain uses TRBV11-2 and TRBJ1-6; TRBD1 might be the D (6 bases). The source was unstimulated CD4+ T cells sorted from spleen or lymph node cells, collected before transplant. The source of this sequence is a human donor who was the organ donor for an intestinal transplant. CDR3 nucleotides: TGTGCCAGCAGCTCGTCCCATGGACAGCCCTCACCCCTCCACTTT. The encoded protein is CASSSSHGQPSPLHF.